The entry below gives a single T cell receptor (beta chain) sequence along with its context. In the original analysis: Amplification from reference gene primers served as the basis for estimated nucleated cell counts. Profiling relied on immunoSEQ multiplex PCR, and the TCRdb table lists in-frame clones only, not all of them. The DNA gave D and trimming, while V, J and clone size come from that table. The data contain about 300,000 clones, around 87% of them singletons. V was pared by 5 bases and J by 7 bases, with 3 bases of the junction left unmatched. This CDR3 region has 13 residues. Germline CDR1 and CDR2: SGHAT and FQNNGV. This specimen comes from a study of blood T cell repertoires in COVID-19. As for the study in general: The origin of the acute and convalescent COVID-19 samples was the United States, Italy and Spain. T cells, B-cell-depleted T cells, or PBMCs supplied cDNA or gDNA.

This receptor was identified in a man between 65 and 85 years old with acute or convalescent COVID-19. The sequencing sample was made of peripheral blood. J is TRBJ2-2 and V is TRBV11-2; TRBD1 matches 8 bases. CDR3: CASSRDRGGELFF. The CDR3 DNA sequence: TGTGCCAGCAGCCGTGACAGGGGCGGGGAGCTGTTTTTT.